These T cell receptor beta chains were read from a single sample in a study of blood T cell repertoires in COVID-19. Assay: immunoSEQ multiplex PCR; the TCRdb copy retains only in-frame clones and omits some. Here the sample spans some 56,000 clones, around 84% being singletons. Specimen: peripheral blood. These receptors came from an elderly woman with acute or convalescent COVID-19. Each CDR3 is given without its conserved first and last residue. Each record gives: V gene, J gene, CDR3 protein.

TRBV3-1/TRBV3-2	TRBJ1-1	ASSQDPSVRAF
TRBV6-5	TRBJ1-5	ASSGQGWGQPQH
TRBV29-1	TRBJ2-7	SAGNRGSFYEQY
TRBV5-5	TRBJ2-7	ASSGRGYSYEQY
TRBV6-5	TRBJ1-1	ASCRGNTEAF
TRBV18	TRBJ1-2	ASSPTGQSIHYGYT
TRBV5-1	TRBJ1-1	ASSLPGVQGTEAF
TRBV5-1	TRBJ2-7	ASSPQQQGGEQY
TRBV5-1	TRBJ2-1	ASSASGYNEQF
TRBV6-6	TRBJ1-1	ASRRGGDTEAF
TRBV5-1	TRBJ1-5	ASSPGTGNQPQH
TRBV6-1	TRBJ1-2	ASSESGAYT
TRBV10-3	TRBJ1-2	AISGTETNYGYT
TRBV2	TRBJ1-2	ASNTANYGYT
TRBV3-1/TRBV3-2	TRBJ1-1	ASSPTGQIFTEAF
TRBV4-1	TRBJ2-7	ASSQEGSGTGELYEQY
TRBV21-1	TRBJ2-7	ASSKVRGQVHREQY
TRBV6-5	TRBJ2-5	ASSRGGARETQY
TRBV5-1	TRBJ1-6	ASSLDLLRSSSPLH
TRBV19	TRBJ2-2	ASTLGTGGFGELF
TRBV7-8	TRBJ2-1	ASSSGTTSYNEQF
TRBV18	TRBJ2-7	ASSQIPGQSSYEQY